A selection of T cell receptor beta chains follows, all from one sample in a study of shared clonotypes between healthy human individuals. Libraries were prepared by immunoSEQ multiplex PCR; TCRdb keeps only in-frame clonotypes and omits some of them. Found here are under 1 million clones, around 92% of them singletons; the top ten hold less than 25%. Sample: naive CD8+ T cells sorted from blood. These receptors all stem from a man aged 25-45 years in good health. Both conserved end residues are part of each CDR3. A D gene is named only where the DNA matches it firmly. A row's size may be missing; if present it is once, few, many or a size class.

>TRBV5-1|NA|TRBJ2-1|TRBD1
TGCGCCAGCAGCTGGGACAGGGGGCGAGTCAATGAGCAGTTCTTC
CASSWDRGRVNEQFF
>TRBV7-9|NA|TRBJ2-1|TRBD1
TGTGCCAGCAGCGTCCGACAGGGATCGAGTGGTGAGCAGTTCTTC
CASSVRQGSSGEQFF
>TRBV7-6|NA|TRBJ2-1|TRBD1
TGTGCCAGCAGCTTCAGACAGGGGGGAGGGAATGAGCAGTTCTTC
CASSFRQGGGNEQFF
>TRBV29-1|NA|TRBJ2-2|TRBD2
TGCAGCGTCGATAAGCGGGAGTCCGGGGAGCTGTTTTTT
CSVDKRESGELFF
>TRBV6-5|few|TRBJ1-2|NA
TGTGCCAGCTGTGGGGCCTTTCCCTGGGACTACACCTTC
CASCGAFPWDYTF
>TRBV6-6|NA|TRBJ1-2|TRBD1
TGTGCCAGCAGAGGACAGGGGACCGATGGCTACACCTTC
CASRGQGTDGYTF
>TRBV29-1|NA|TRBJ2-3|TRBD2
TGCAGCGGGGTCGGGGGGGTCACAGATACGCAGTATTTT
CSGVGGVTDTQYF
>TRBV2|NA|TRBJ2-3|TRBD2
TGTGCCAGCAGTGATGGGACTAGCGGGAGGGTCACAGATACGCAGTATTTT
CASSDGTSGRVTDTQYF
>TRBV28|NA|TRBJ2-7|TRBD1
TGTGCCAGCAGTTTCACTGACAGGGGAACGAGGGAGCAGTACTTC
CASSFTDRGTREQYF
>TRBV5-4|once|TRBJ2-2|TRBD2
TGTGCCAGCAGCGCGACTAGCGGGAGGGCTGGGGAGCTGTTTTTT
CASSATSGRAGELFF
>TRBV11-2|NA|TRBJ2-7|TRBD1
TGTGCCAGCAGCCTAGGACAGGGGGCATACGAGCAGTACTTC
CASSLGQGAYEQYF
>TRBV6-6|NA|TRBJ2-7|NA
TGTGCCAGCTCGTACAGCTATTACTACGAGCAGTACTTC
CASSYSYYYEQYF
>TRBV7-9|NA|TRBJ2-1|NA
TGTGCCAGCAGCACAGGCCGGGACGGCGGCTCCTACAATGAGCAGTTCTTC
CASSTGRDGGSYNEQFF
>TRBV6-5|NA|TRBJ2-7|TRBD1
TGTGCCAGCAGCCTTGACAGGGGGCCCTACGAGCAGTACTTC
CASSLDRGPYEQYF
>TRBV5-3|NA|TRBJ1-3|NA
TGTGCCAGAAGCTTGCACAGGGCGGCTGGAAACACCATATATTTT
CARSLHRAAGNTIYF
>TRBV27|NA|TRBJ1-1|NA
TGTGCCAGCAGTCCCCCTAGTACTCTAAGGTCTGAAGCTTTCTTT
CASSPPSTLRSEAFF
>TRBV2|NA|TRBJ1-2|NA
TGTGCCAGCCCGAGACCTTTCCTCTATGGCTACACCTTC
CASPRPFLYGYTF
>TRBV10-2|once|TRBJ1-5|NA
TGCGCCAGCAGTGGATACAGGGATAGCAATCAGCCCCAGCATTTT
CASSGYRDSNQPQHF
>TRBV9|NA|TRBJ2-7|NA
TGTGCCAGCAGCGTAGAACTAGGTTTCTACGAGCAGTACTTC
CASSVELGFYEQYF
>TRBV2|few|TRBJ1-2|NA
TGTGCCAGCAGCTGGGAGGACGGCTCTCGCTATGGCTACACCTTC
CASSWEDGSRYGYTF